Presented here are 13 T cell receptor beta chains from one specimen sequenced in a study of T cell changes during pregnancy in multiple sclerosis. The method was immunoSEQ multiplex PCR; TCRdb's version includes in-frame clones alone and lacks a portion of them. The table shows over 60,000 clones, with around 97% occurring only once. Sample: CD8+ T cells from peripheral blood mononuclear cells, taken after pregnancy. These receptors were taken from a female donor with multiple sclerosis, enrolled in a pregnancy study.

The CDR3 DNA reads as TGCGCCAGCAGCCAAGAGGACAGGGGGAATGGCTACACCTTC. Translation gives CASSQEDRGNGYTF. The gene calls are TRBV4-3 and TRBJ1-2, with 10 positions matching TRBD1. CDR1 is LGHNA, CDR2 YSLEER, per germline. Unmatched junction bases numbered 1, after V lost 0 bases and J lost 6 bases. CDR3 length equals 14 residues.

The J gene is TRBJ1-3, the V gene TRBV5-8; D is possibly TRBD1 (5 bases). Trimming took off 0 bases at V and 0 bases at J, with 13 bases between the two ends. This CDR3 is built from 17 residues. CDR1 is SGHTS and CDR2 is YDEGEE in the germline V gene. The CDR3: CASSLVGRGYSGNTIYF. The CDR3 DNA reads as TGTGCCAGCAGCTTGGTGGGGCGGGGATACTCTGGAAACACCATATATTTT.

The J gene is TRBJ2-1, the V gene TRBV28, with D possibly being TRBD1 (6 bases). This CDR3 contains 11 residues. Germline-derived CDR1 and CDR2 are MDHEN and SYDVKM. V lost 5 bases and J 9 bases, leaving 8 bases between the germline ends. CDR3 sequence (DNA): TGTGCCAGCAGTGAGGGGGTTGAGCAGTTCTTC. Protein: CASSEGVEQFF.

J is TRBJ1-6 and V is TRBV7-2, with TRBD1 matching over 8 bases. Germline-derived CDR1 and CDR2 are SGHTA and FQGNSA. The CDR3 spans 17 residues. V lost 1 base and J lost 13; bases outside the gene matches: 15. In nucleotides, the CDR3 is TGTGCCAGCAGCTTAGGTCCCGCGACAGGGGCGGGTGGTCCCCTCCACTTT. Its protein is CASSLGPATGAGGPLHF. The full variable domain, with the rest looked up from reference TRBV7-2 and TRBJ1-6, is GAGVSQSPSNKVTEKGKDVELRCDPISGHTALYWYRQSLGQGLEFLIYFQGNSAPDKSGLPSDRFSAERTGGSVSTLTIQRTQQEDSAVYLCASSLGPATGAGGPLHFGNGTRLTVT.

This sequence joins TRBV19 and TRBJ1-5, with D tentatively TRBD1 (6 bases). V lost 1 base, J lost 3 bases, and 13 bases lay in between. This CDR3 has 16 residues. The germline gives CDR1 LNHDA, CDR2 SQIVND (reference sequence). DNA for the CDR3: TGTGCCAGTAGTATAGGAGGCAGGGGATACAATCAGCCCCAGCATTTT. Translated, it gives CASSIGGRGYNQPQHF.

The chain joins TRBV7-9 to TRBJ2-1, with a tentative D call TRBD1 (6 bases). Germline assignment: CDR1 SEHNR and CDR2 FQNEAQ (reference sequence). The V end lost 5 bases, the J end lost 4 bases, and 12 bases lay between the germline ends. The CDR3 consists of 14 residues. The CDR3 nucleotides are TGTGCCAGCAGCCCTGTGCAGGGGTACAATGAGCAGTTCTTC. As protein: CASSPVQGYNEQFF.

The chain joins TRBV5-6 to TRBJ1-1, with D tentatively TRBD1 (6 bases). The CDR3 spans 13 residues. Per germline, CDR1 SGHDT and CDR2 YYEEEE. V lost 3 bases to trimming and J lost 4 bases, with 10 bases between them. CDR3 coding DNA: TGTGCCAGCAGCTGGGGCAGGGGCACTGAAGCTTTCTTT. Its translation: CASSWGRGTEAFF.

This chain uses TRBV14 with TRBJ1-4, with TRBD1 identical over 7 bases. CDR1 and CDR2 (germline): SGHDN, FVKESK. Unmatched junction bases numbered 4, after V lost 4 bases and J lost 5 bases. This CDR3 comprises 14 residues. The chain's CDR3 is CASSPGQANEKLFF. DNA of the CDR3: TGTGCCAGCAGCCCCGGACAGGCGAATGAAAAACTGTTTTTT.

This clone was observed once. The V and J genes are TRBV4-1 and TRBJ2-3, with TRBD2 identical over 8 bases. The trim removed 1 base at V and 4 bases at J, leaving 7 bases unmatched. The CDR3 is 16 residues long. Germline V CDR1 and CDR2: MGHRA, YSYEKL. As DNA, the CDR3 is TGCGCCAGCAGCCAAGTGTCGCAGCGGGAGTCAGATACGCAGTATTTT. Protein product: CASSQVSQRESDTQYF.

The V and J genes are TRBV7-9 and TRBJ1-2, with TRBD1 matching 9 bases. The CDR3 is made up of 16 amino acids. CDR1 SEHNR and CDR2 FQNEAQ come from the germline V gene (reference sequence). J was trimmed by 6 bases and V by 2 bases; bases with no gene match: 10. CDR3 region: CASSLPGQGKRHGYTF. The CDR3 DNA reads as TGTGCCAGCAGCTTACCGGGACAGGGAAAAAGGCATGGCTACACCTTC.

This chain uses TRBV29-1 with TRBJ2-7; TRBD2 matches at 12 bases. Germline lookup yields CDR1 SQVTM and CDR2 ANQGSEA. The CDR3 runs to 16 residues. V lost 7 bases to trimming and J lost 0 bases; unmatched junction nucleotides: 10. The CDR3 DNA is TGCAGCGCCCTAGGACTAGCGGGATCAAGCTCCTACGAGCAGTACTTC. It is translated as CSALGLAGSSSYEQYF.

J is TRBJ2-1 and V is TRBV27; 10 positions match TRBD2. The CDR3 sequence is 14 residues long. With V trimmed by 4 bases and J by 10 bases, 7 bases remained unmatched. In germline, CDR1 is MNHEY, CDR2 SMNVEV (reference sequence). This CDR3 reads CASSSAGGPREQFF. The CDR3 DNA is TGTGCCAGCAGTTCAGCGGGAGGGCCCCGGGAGCAGTTCTTC.

The genes are TRBV7-2 and TRBJ2-1; weak D call: TRBD1 (5 bases). Per germline, CDR1 SGHTA and CDR2 FQGNSA. This CDR3 contains 12 residues. Trimming cost V 4 bases and J 10 bases, with 11 bases left between them. CDR3 sequence: CASSSRAGEQFF. CDR3 in DNA: TGTGCCAGCAGCTCAAGAGCAGGGGAGCAGTTCTTC. The full variable domain, rest sourced from reference TRBV7-2 and TRBJ2-1, is GAGVSQSPSNKVTEKGKDVELRCDPISGHTALYWYRQSLGQGLEFLIYFQGNSAPDKSGLPSDRFSAERTGGSVSTLTIQRTQQEDSAVYLCASSSRAGEQFFGPGTRLTVL.